The clone carrying this T cell receptor (beta chain) has more than one count but fewer than ten. Its antigen is as yet unknown. This sample was included in a study of T cell repertoires in cytomegalovirus infection. Overall study findings and caveats: HLA-C-restricted, CMV-specific TCR beta clonotypes were dominant ex vivo. Summed frequency of public TCR beta families distinguished CMV carriers with the relevant HLA.

TCRdb re-called the reads through MiXCR, storing one row per CDR3 protein. The sample contains 200,000 to 250,000 distinct CDR3 sequences, 35% to 40% of which appear only once. V lost 5 bases and J lost 0, with 11 bases in between. The CDR3 loop spans 15 amino acids. Germline lookup yields CDR1 LNHDA and CDR2 SQIVND (reference sequence). This sequence originates from a human donor in good health (CMV status not recorded). Some clones in this sample may be carry-over from other donors' samples. The genes are TRBV19 and TRBJ1-3; D unresolved. This sample comprised CD8+ T cells from cultured PBMCs, obtained from culture after CMV antigen stimulation. The CDR3 nucleotides are TGTGCCAGTAGTTCCCGGGCTCTCTCTGGAAACACCATATATTTT. Amino acid sequence: CASSSRALSGNTIYF.